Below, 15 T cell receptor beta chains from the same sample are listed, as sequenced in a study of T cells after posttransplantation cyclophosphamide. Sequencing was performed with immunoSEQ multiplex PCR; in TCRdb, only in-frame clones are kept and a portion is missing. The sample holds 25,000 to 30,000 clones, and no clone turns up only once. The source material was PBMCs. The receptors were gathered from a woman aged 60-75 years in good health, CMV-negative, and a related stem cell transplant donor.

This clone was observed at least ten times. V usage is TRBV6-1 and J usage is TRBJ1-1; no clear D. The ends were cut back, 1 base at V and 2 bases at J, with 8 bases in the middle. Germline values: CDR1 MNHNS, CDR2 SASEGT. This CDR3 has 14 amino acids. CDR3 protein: CASSEGLSNTEAFF. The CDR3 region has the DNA TGTGCCAGCAGTGAAGGGTTGAGCAACACTGAAGCTTTCTTT.

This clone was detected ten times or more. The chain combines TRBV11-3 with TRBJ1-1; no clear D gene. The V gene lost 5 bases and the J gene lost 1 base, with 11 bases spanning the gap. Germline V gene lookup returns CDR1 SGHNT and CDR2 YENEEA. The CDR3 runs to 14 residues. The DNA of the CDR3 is TGTGCCAGCAGCCTTTCGGGGAGGAACACTGAAGCTTTCTTT. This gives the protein CASSLSGRNTEAFF.

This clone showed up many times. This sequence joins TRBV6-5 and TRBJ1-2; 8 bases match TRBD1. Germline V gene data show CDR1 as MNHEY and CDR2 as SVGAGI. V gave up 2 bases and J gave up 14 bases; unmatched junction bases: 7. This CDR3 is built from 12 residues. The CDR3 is CASSYGQGPLTF. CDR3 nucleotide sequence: TGTGCCAGCAGTTACGGACAGGGCCCGTTAACCTTC.

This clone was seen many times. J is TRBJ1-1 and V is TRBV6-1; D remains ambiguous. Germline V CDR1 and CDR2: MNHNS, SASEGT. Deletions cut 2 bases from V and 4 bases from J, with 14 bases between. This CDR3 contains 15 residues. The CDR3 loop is CASSESRVSSTEAFF. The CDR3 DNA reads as TGTGCCAGCAGTGAATCAAGAGTTTCTAGCACTGAAGCTTTCTTT.

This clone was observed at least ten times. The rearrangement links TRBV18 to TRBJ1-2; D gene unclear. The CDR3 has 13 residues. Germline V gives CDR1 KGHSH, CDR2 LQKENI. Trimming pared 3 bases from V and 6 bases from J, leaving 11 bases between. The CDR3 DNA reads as TGTGCCAGCTCACCTCGGCAGGAGGATGGCTACACCTTC. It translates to CASSPRQEDGYTF.

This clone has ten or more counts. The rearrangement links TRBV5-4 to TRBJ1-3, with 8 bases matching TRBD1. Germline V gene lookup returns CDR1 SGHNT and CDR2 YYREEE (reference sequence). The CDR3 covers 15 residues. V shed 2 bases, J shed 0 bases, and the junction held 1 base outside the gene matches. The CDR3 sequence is CASSLQGVSGNTIYF. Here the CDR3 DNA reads TGTGCCAGCAGCTTACAGGGGGTCTCTGGAAACACCATATATTTT.

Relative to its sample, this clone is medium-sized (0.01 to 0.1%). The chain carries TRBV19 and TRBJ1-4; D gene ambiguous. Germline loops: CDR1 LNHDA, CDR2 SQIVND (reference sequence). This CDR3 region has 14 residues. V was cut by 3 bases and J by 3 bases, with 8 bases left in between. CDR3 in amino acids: CASSMSRSNEKLFF. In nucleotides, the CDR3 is TGTGCCAGTAGTATGTCGCGGTCTAATGAAAAACTGTTTTTT.

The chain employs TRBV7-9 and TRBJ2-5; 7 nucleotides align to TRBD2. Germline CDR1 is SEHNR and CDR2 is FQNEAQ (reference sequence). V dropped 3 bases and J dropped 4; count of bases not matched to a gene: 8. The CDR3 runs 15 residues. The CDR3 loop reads CASSFPLGGGETQYF. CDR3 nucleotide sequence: TGTGCCAGCAGCTTCCCCTTGGGGGGGGGAGAGACCCAGTACTTC.

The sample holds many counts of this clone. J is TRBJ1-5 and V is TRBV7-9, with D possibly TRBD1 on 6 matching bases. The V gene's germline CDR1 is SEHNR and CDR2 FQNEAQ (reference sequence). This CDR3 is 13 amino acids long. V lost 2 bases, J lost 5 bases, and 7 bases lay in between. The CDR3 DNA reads TGTGCCAGCAGCTTATCAGGGGATCAGCCCCAGCATTTT. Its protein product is CASSLSGDQPQHF.

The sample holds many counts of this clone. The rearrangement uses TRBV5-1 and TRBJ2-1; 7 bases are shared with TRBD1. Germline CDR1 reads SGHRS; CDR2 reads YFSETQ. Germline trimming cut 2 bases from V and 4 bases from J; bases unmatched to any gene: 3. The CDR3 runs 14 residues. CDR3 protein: CASSLGQVYNEQFF. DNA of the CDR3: TGCGCCAGCAGCTTAGGACAGGTATACAATGAGCAGTTCTTC.

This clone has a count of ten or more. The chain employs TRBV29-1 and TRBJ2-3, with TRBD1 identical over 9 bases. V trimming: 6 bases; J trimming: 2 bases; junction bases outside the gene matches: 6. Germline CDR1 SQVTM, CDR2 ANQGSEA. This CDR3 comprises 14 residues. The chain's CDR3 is CSVGTGTTTDTQYF. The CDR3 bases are TGCAGCGTGGGGACAGGGACCACCACAGATACGCAGTATTTT.

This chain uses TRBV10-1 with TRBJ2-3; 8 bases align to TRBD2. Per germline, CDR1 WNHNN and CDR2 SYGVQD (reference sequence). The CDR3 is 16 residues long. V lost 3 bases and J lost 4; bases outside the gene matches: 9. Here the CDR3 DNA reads TGCGCCAGCAGTGATCGGGGCGGGGGGCAACCAGATACGCAGTATTTT. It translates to CASSDRGGGQPDTQYF.

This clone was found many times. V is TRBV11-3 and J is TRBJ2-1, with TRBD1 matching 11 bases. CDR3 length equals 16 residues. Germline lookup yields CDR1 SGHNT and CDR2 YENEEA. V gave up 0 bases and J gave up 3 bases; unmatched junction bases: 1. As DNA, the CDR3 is TGTGCCAGCAGCTTAGAGGGGACAGGGGGCTACAATGAGCAGTTCTTC. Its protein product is CASSLEGTGGYNEQFF.

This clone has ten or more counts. As DNA, the CDR3 is TGTGCCAGCAGCCTTGCCTTGACAGGCATCTATGGCTACACCTTC. It is translated as CASSLALTGIYGYTF. The rearrangement links TRBV7-9 to TRBJ1-2, with D possibly being TRBD1 (6 bases). Between the trimmed V and J ends, which lost 5 bases and 4 bases, there was a span of 17 bases. The CDR3 loop spans 15 amino acids. The V gene's germline CDR1 is SEHNR and CDR2 FQNEAQ (reference sequence).

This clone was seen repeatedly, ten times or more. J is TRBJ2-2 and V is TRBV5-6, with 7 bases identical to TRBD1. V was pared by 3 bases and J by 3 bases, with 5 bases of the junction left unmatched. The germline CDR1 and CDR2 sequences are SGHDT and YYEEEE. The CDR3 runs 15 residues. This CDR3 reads CASSSWTGDTGELFF. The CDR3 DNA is TGTGCCAGCAGCTCCTGGACAGGAGACACCGGGGAGCTGTTTTTT.